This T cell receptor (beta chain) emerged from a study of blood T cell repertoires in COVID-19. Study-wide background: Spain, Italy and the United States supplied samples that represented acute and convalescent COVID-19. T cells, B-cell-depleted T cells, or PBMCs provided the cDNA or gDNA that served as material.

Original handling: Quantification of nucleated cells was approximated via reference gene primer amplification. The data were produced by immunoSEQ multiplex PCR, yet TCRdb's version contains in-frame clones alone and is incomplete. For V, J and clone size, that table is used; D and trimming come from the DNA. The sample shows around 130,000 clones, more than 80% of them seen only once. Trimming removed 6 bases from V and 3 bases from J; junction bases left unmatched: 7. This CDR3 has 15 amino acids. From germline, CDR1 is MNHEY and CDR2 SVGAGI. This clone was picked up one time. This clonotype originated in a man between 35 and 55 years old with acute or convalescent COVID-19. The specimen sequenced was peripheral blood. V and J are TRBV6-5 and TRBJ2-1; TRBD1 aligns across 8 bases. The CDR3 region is CASRLLGQDYNEQFF. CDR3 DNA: TGTGCCAGCAGGCTCCTGGGACAGGACTACAATGAGCAGTTCTTC.